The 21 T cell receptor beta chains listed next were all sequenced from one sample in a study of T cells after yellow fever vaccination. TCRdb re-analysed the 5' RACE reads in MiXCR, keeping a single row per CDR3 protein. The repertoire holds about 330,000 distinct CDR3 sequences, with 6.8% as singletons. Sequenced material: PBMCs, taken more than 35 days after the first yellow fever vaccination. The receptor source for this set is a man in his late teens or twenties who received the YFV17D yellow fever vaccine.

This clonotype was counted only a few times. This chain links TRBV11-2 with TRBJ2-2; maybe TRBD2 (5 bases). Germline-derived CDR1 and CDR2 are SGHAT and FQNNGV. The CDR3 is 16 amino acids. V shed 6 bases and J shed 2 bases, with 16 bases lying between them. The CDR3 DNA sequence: TGTGCCAGCAGGGGCTCCGATGGAGGAAACACCGGGGAGCTGTTTTTT. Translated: CASRGSDGGNTGELFF.

The CDR3 region is CASSQDARYNSPLHF. The CDR3 DNA reads as TGCGCCAGCAGCCAAGACGCCCGCTATAATTCACCCCTCCACTTT. The V call is TRBV4-3, the J call TRBJ1-6, with D uncertain. The CDR3 has 15 amino acids. V shed 0 bases and J shed 3 bases, with 6 bases lying between them. CDR1 and CDR2 from the germline V gene are LGHNA and YSLEER.

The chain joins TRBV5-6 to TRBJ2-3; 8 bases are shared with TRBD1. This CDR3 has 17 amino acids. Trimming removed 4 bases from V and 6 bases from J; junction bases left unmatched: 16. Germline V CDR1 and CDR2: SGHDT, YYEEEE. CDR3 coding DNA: TGTGCCAGCAGCCCTCGACGTTGGGACAGGCTTACCGATACGCAGTATTTT. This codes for CASSPRRWDRLTDTQYF.

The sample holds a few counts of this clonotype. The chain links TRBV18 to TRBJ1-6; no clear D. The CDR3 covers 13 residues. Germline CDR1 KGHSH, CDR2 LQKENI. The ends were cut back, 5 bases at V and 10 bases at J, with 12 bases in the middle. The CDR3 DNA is TGTGCCAGCTCATATTTGGGGAGGTCACCCCTCCACTTT. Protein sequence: CASSYLGRSPLHF.

CDR3 nucleotides: TGCAGTGGCGGACTAGCGGGGGGCAGCACAGATACGCAGTATTTT. Translation: CSGGLAGGSTDTQYF. V is TRBV20-1 and J is TRBJ2-3, with 14 bases fitting TRBD2. V was clipped by 7 bases and J by 0 bases; unmatched bases: 3. Germline V lookup: CDR1 DFQATT, CDR2 SNEGSKA (reference sequence). The CDR3 loop spans 15 amino acids.

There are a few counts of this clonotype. The CDR3 is CASSLSGLGYNEQFF. CDR3 nucleotide sequence: TGTGCCAGCAGCTTATCGGGCCTGGGCTACAATGAGCAGTTCTTC. The chain couples TRBV7-3 to TRBJ2-1; no reliable D call. The V gene lost 2 bases and the J gene lost 3 bases, with 11 bases spanning the gap. The CDR3 consists of 15 residues. The V gene's germline CDR1 is SGHTA and CDR2 FQGTGA.

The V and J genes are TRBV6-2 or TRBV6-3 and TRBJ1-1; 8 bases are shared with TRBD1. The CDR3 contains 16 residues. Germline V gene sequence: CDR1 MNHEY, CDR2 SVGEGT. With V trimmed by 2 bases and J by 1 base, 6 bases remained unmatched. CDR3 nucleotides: TGTGCCAGCAGTTACCCGATTGGGACAGGGAACACTGAAGCTTTCTTT. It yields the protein CASSYPIGTGNTEAFF.

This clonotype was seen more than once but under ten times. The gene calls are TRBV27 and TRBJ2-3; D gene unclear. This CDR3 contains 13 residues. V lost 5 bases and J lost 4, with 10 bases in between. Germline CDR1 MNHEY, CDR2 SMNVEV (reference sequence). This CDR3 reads CASSTIPPDTQYF. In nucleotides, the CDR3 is TGTGCCAGCAGTACCATTCCCCCAGATACGCAGTATTTT.

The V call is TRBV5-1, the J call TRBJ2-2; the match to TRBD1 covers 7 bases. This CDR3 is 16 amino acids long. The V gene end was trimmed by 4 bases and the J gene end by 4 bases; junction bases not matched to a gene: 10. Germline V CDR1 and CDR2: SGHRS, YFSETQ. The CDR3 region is CASSLYEGALTGELFF. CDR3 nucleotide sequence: TGCGCCAGCAGCCTATATGAGGGGGCCCTCACCGGGGAGCTGTTTTTT.

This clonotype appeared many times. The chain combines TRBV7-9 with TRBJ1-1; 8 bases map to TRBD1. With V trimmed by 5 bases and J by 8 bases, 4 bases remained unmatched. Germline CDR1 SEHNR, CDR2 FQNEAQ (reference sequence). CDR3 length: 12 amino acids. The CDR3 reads CASSRGQAEAFF. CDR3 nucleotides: TGTGCCAGCAGCCGGGGACAGGCAGAAGCTTTCTTT. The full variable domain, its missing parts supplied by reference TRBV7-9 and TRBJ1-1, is DTGVSQNPRHKITKRGQNVTFRCDPISEHNRLYWYRQTLGQGPEFLTYFQNEAQLEKSRLLSDRFSAERPKGSFSTLEIQRTEQGDSAMYLCASSRGQAEAFFGQGTRLTVV.

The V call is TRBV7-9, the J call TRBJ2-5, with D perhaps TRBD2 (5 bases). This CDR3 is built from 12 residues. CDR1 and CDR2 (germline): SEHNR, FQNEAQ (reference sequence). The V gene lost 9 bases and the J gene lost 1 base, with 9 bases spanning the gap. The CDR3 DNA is TGTGCCAGTTTTGGACTCCAAGAGACCCAGTACTTC. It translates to CASFGLQETQYF.

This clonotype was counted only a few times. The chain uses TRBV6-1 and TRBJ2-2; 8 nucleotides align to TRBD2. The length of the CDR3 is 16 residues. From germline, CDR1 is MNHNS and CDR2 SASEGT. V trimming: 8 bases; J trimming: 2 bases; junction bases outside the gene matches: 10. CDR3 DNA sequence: TGTGCCAGCGGCCAAGGGCTAGCGGGTAACACCGGGGAGCTGTTTTTT. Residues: CASGQGLAGNTGELFF.

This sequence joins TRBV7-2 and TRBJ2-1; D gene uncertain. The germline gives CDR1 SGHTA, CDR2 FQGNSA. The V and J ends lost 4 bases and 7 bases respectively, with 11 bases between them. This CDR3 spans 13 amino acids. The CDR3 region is CASSWVVGNEQFF. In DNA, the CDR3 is TGTGCCAGCAGCTGGGTGGTCGGGAATGAGCAGTTCTTC.

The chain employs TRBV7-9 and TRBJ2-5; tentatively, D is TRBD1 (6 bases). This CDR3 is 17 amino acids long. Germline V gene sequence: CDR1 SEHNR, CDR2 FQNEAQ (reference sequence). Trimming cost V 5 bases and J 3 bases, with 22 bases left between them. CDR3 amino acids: CASSPKLQSDSKETQYF. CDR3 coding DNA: TGTGCCAGCAGCCCTAAACTCCAATCGGACAGCAAAGAGACCCAGTACTTC.

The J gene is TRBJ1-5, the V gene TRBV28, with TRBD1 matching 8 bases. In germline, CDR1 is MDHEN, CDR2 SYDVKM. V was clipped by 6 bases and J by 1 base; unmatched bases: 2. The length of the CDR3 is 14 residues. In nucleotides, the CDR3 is TGTGCCAGCAGGAACAGGGGGAGCAATCAGCCCCAGCATTTT. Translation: CASRNRGSNQPQHF.

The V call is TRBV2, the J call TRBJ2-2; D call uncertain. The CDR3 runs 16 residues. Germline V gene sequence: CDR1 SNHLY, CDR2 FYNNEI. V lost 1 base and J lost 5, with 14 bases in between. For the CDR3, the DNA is TGTGCCAGCAGTGAAGTGGGCCGAACGGGTACCGGGGAGCTGTTTTTT. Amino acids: CASSEVGRTGTGELFF.

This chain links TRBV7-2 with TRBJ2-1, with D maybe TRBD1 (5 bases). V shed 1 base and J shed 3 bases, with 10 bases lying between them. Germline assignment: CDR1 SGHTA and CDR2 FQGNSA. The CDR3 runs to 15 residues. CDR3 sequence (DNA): TGTGCCAGCAGCTTAGGGGGCGGCATCTACAATGAGCAGTTCTTC. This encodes CASSLGGGIYNEQFF. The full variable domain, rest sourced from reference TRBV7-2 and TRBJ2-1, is GAGVSQSPSNKVTEKGKDVELRCDPISGHTALYWYRQSLGQGLEFLIYFQGNSAPDKSGLPSDRFSAERTGGSVSTLTIQRTQQEDSAVYLCASSLGGGIYNEQFFGPGTRLTVL.

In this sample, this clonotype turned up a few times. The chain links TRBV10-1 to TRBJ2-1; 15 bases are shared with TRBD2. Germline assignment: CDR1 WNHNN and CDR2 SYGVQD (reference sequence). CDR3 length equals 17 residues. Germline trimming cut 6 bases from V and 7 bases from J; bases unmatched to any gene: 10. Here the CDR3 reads CASSPLGLAGGPNEQFF. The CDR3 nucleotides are TGCGCCAGCAGCCCCCTTGGACTAGCGGGGGGGCCGAATGAGCAGTTCTTC.

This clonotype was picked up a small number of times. CDR3 in DNA: TGCGCCAGCAGGTTCGACGCTCACGAGCAGTACTTC. Translating gives CASRFDAHEQYF. The V gene is TRBV5-1, the J gene TRBJ2-7; D is unclear. This CDR3 comprises 12 residues. CDR1 SGHRS and CDR2 YFSETQ come from the germline V gene. The ends were cut back, 5 bases at V and 5 bases at J, with 11 bases in the middle.

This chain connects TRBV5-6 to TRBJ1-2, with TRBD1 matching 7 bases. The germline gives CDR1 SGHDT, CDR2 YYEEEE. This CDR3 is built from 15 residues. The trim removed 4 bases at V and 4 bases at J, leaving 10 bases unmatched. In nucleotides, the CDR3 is TGTGCCAGCAGCCTGATGACAGGGATCAGCTATGGCTACACCTTC. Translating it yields CASSLMTGISYGYTF.

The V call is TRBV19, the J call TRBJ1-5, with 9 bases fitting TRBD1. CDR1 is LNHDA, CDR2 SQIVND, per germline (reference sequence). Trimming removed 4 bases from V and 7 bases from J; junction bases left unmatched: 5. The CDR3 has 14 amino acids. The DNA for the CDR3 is TGTGCCAGTAGTACCACAGGGGGCGGCCAGCCCCAGCATTTT. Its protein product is CASSTTGGGQPQHF.